These 25 T cell receptor beta chains came from one sample sequenced in a study of human T cells and chemical hapten exposure. From the RACE reads, TCRdb called clonotypes with MiXCR, one entry per CDR3 protein. The table has approximately 370,000 distinct CDR3 sequences, 4.5% to 5.5% seen once. Time point specified: pre-sensitization, week 0. Treatment meaning: therapeutic diphenylcyclopropenone sensitization with weekly scalp DPC. The input for sequencing was whole blood, taken in connection with sensitization to the hapten diphenylcyclopropenone (DPC). These receptors came from a woman between 18 and 29 years old with alopecia areata. Some clones in this sample may be carry-over from other donors' samples.

The rearrangement joins TRBV20-1 to TRBJ1-3, with 8 bases that match TRBD1. CDR3 length: 12 amino acids. Per germline, CDR1 DFQATT and CDR2 SNEGSKA (reference sequence). The junction had 4 bases not matched to a gene; V was cut back by 4 bases and J by 8 bases. This CDR3 is CSAKDRVHTIYF. The CDR3 DNA sequence: TGCAGTGCTAAGGACAGGGTCCACACCATATATTTT.

There are many counts of this clonotype. V is TRBV11-2 and J is TRBJ2-1; TRBD1 matches at 8 bases. The V gene's germline CDR1 is SGHAT and CDR2 FQNNGV. V lost 1 base to trimming and J lost 8 bases; unmatched junction nucleotides: 4. The CDR3 consists of 14 residues. The chain's CDR3 is CASSLGRQGYEQFF. The CDR3 bases are TGTGCCAGCAGCTTAGGGAGACAGGGGTATGAGCAGTTCTTC. The whole variable domain, filled in from reference TRBV11-2 and TRBJ2-1, reads EAGVAQSPRYKIIEKRQSVAFWCNPISGHATLYWYQQILGQGPKLLIQFQNNGVVDDSQLPKDRFSAERLKGVDSTLKIQPAKLEDSAVYLCASSLGRQGYEQFFGPGTRLTVL.

The CDR3 DNA is TGTGCCAGCAGCCCAACCGGGACAGGGTTCGCTAATTCACCCCTCCACTTT. Translation: CASSPTGTGFANSPLHF. V gene TRBV7-9 combines with J gene TRBJ1-6, with TRBD1 matching 9 bases. Germline values: CDR1 SEHNR, CDR2 FQNEAQ (reference sequence). Trimming took 5 bases from V and 6 from J; bases not matched to a gene: 11. The length of the CDR3 is 17 residues.

This clonotype was detected a few times. The chain employs TRBV6-2 or TRBV6-3 and TRBJ1-5, with a weak D call TRBD1 (5 bases). CDR3 length: 16 amino acids. V was cut by 2 bases and J by 6 bases, with 17 bases left in between. CDR1 and CDR2 (germline): MNHEY, SVGEGT. The CDR3 is CASSYGAGHRAQPQHF. The DNA of the CDR3 is TGTGCCAGCAGTTACGGGGCAGGGCACAGAGCTCAGCCCCAGCATTTT.

The chain is built from TRBV6-2 or TRBV6-3 and TRBJ2-3; unclear D gene. Trimming shortened V by 7 bases and J by 2 bases, and 19 bases separated the two germline ends. The CDR3 spans 16 residues. Germline CDR1 MNHEY, CDR2 SVGEGT. CDR3 amino acids: CASIARTETSTDTQYF. CDR3 bases: TGTGCCAGCATCGCCCGAACAGAGACCTCCACAGATACGCAGTATTTT.

The chain joins TRBV18 to TRBJ1-1; 9 bases agree with TRBD1. The CDR3 totals 14 residues. J lost 11 bases, V lost 3 bases, and 10 bases had no gene match. Looked up from germline, CDR1 is KGHSH and CDR2 is LQKENI. CDR3 protein: CASSPRTGDIAAFF. The CDR3 DNA reads as TGTGCCAGCTCACCGCGGACAGGGGATATCGCGGCTTTCTTT.

In this sample, this clonotype turned up a few times. The chain recombines TRBV7-3 with TRBJ2-3; possibly TRBD2 for D (5 bases). V lost 0 bases to trimming and J lost 0 bases, with 7 bases between them. CDR1 SGHTA and CDR2 FQGTGA come from the germline V gene. The CDR3 loop spans 15 amino acids. CDR3 protein: CASSLTGGSTDTQYF. In DNA form, the CDR3 reads TGTGCCAGCAGCTTAACAGGCGGGAGCACAGATACGCAGTATTTT.

Many counts were recorded for this clonotype. The V and J genes are TRBV12-3 or TRBV12-4 and TRBJ1-2; 9 bases agree with TRBD1. CDR3 length equals 14 residues. The J segment lost 6 bases and the V segment lost 6 bases, leaving 8 bases of the junction unmatched. The CDR3 spells CASRGTGPVNGYTF. CDR3 DNA sequence: TGTGCCAGCAGGGGGACAGGGCCTGTGAATGGCTACACCTTC.

This clonotype was seen a handful of times. The chain joins TRBV28 to TRBJ1-2; perhaps TRBD1 as D (5 bases). The V and J ends lost 6 bases and 5 bases respectively, with 10 bases between them. Germline CDR1 reads MDHEN; CDR2 reads SYDVKM. The CDR3 covers 12 residues. The CDR3 region has the DNA TGTGCCAGCAGACAGGTCCCGTATGGCTACACCTTC. This sequence encodes CASRQVPYGYTF.

In this sample, this clonotype turned up many times. The V gene is TRBV29-1, the J gene TRBJ2-3, with 11 bases matching TRBD2. V was pared by 7 bases and J by 4 bases, with 1 base of the junction left unmatched. The CDR3 loop spans 12 amino acids. Germline values: CDR1 SQVTM, CDR2 ANQGSEA. The DNA of the CDR3 is TGCAGCGAGGGACTAGCGGCAGATACGCAGTATTTT. It yields the protein CSEGLAADTQYF.

The J gene is TRBJ2-5, the V gene TRBV5-5; D not certain. Trimming shortened V by 1 base and J by 4 bases, and 5 bases separated the two germline ends. The V gene's germline CDR1 is SGHKS and CDR2 YYEKEE (reference sequence). The CDR3 has 12 amino acids. The CDR3 protein is CASSLWRETQYF. For the CDR3, the DNA is TGTGCCAGCAGCTTGTGGCGAGAGACCCAGTACTTC.

This clonotype was counted at least ten times. V is TRBV19 and J is TRBJ2-1; TRBD2 matches at 7 bases. CDR1 LNHDA and CDR2 SQIVND come from the germline V gene (reference sequence). The V gene end was trimmed by 1 base and the J gene end by 3 bases; junction bases not matched to a gene: 3. The CDR3 contains 15 residues. The chain's CDR3 is CASSIGGGYYNEQFF. CDR3 bases: TGTGCCAGTAGTATAGGGGGGGGTTACTACAATGAGCAGTTCTTC.

The gene calls are TRBV12-3 or TRBV12-4 and TRBJ1-1; 7 nucleotides agree with TRBD1. The CDR3 spans 13 residues. V shed 6 bases and J 5 bases; nucleotides not matched to a gene: 6. The CDR3 bases are TGTGCCAGCAGGATACAGGGGAGGACTGAAGCTTTCTTT. Translated: CASRIQGRTEAFF.

The genes are TRBV9 and TRBJ2-1, with D perhaps TRBD1 (6 bases). The ends were cut back, 2 bases at V and 0 bases at J, with 15 bases in the middle. The CDR3 totals 17 residues. Per germline, CDR1 SGDLS and CDR2 YYNGEE. CDR3 DNA: TGTGCCAGCAGCGTTTCACAGGGCCCCAGCTCCTACAATGAGCAGTTCTTC. This encodes CASSVSQGPSSYNEQFF.

The chain joins TRBV5-1 to TRBJ2-1; D is undetermined. CDR3 length: 13 amino acids. CDR1 is SGHRS, CDR2 YFSETQ, per germline. Trimming removed 4 bases from V and 4 bases from J, with 9 bases in between. CDR3: CASSTRQYNEQFF. CDR3 DNA sequence: TGCGCCAGCAGCACCCGCCAGTACAATGAGCAGTTCTTC.

There are many counts of this clonotype. V and J are TRBV20-1 and TRBJ2-4; 7 bases agree with TRBD1. The CDR3 covers 13 residues. Germline V gives CDR1 DFQATT, CDR2 SNEGSKA (reference sequence). The trim removed 2 bases at V and 6 bases at J, leaving 4 bases unmatched. CDR3 amino acids: CSARRGQTNIQYF. The CDR3, as DNA: TGCAGTGCTAGACGGGGACAGACAAACATTCAGTACTTC.

The CDR3 loop is CASSGQGYGYTF. The CDR3 DNA follows: TGTGCCAGCAGCGGACAGGGATATGGCTACACCTTC. This chain joins TRBV6-5 and TRBJ1-2; 8 nucleotides match TRBD1. Germline CDR1 is MNHEY and CDR2 is SVGAGI. V was pared by 6 bases and J by 5 bases, with 2 bases of the junction left unmatched. The CDR3 loop spans 12 amino acids.

The table lists this clonotype with many counts. This sequence joins TRBV6-2 or TRBV6-3 and TRBJ1-5; the match to TRBD1 covers 7 bases. CDR3 length: 19 amino acids. In germline, CDR1 is MNHEY, CDR2 SVGEGT. Trimming cost V 2 bases and J 2 bases; bases outside gene matches: 15. The CDR3 protein is CASSYGDSFYVYRNQPQHF. CDR3 coding DNA: TGTGCCAGCAGTTACGGGGACAGCTTCTACGTTTATCGCAATCAGCCCCAGCATTTT.

The V and J genes are TRBV20-1 and TRBJ2-7; D unresolved. This CDR3 spans 15 amino acids. Per germline, CDR1 DFQATT and CDR2 SNEGSKA (reference sequence). V lost 5 bases and J 2 bases, leaving 19 bases between the germline ends. The DNA for the CDR3 is TGCAGTGCTTCAGGCTTACCGTCTGGCACCTACGAGCAGTACTTC. Amino acid sequence: CSASGLPSGTYEQYF.

This clonotype was seen a few times. The chain couples TRBV7-2 to TRBJ1-5; D is perhaps TRBD1 (6 bases). V was cut by 5 bases and J by 5 bases, with 13 bases left in between. Germline V lookup: CDR1 SGHTA, CDR2 FQGNSA. This CDR3 spans 14 amino acids. The CDR3, as DNA: TGTGCCAGCAGCCCAGGACAGTTTTATCAGCCCCAGCATTTT. It codes for CASSPGQFYQPQHF.

This clonotype was recorded many times. The chain is built from TRBV7-2 and TRBJ2-7, with TRBD1 as a possible D gene (6 bases). Germline lookup yields CDR1 SGHTA and CDR2 FQGNSA. V lost 1 base, J lost 2 bases, and 12 bases lay in between. The CDR3 is 15 residues long. CDR3 coding DNA: TGTGCCAGCAGCTTAGATCCAGGGGCTACCTACGAGCAGTACTTC. This encodes CASSLDPGATYEQYF.

This clonotype was seen ten or more times. The J gene is TRBJ2-1, the V gene TRBV4-2; TRBD2 matches 8 bases. CDR3 length equals 15 residues. Germline-derived CDR1 and CDR2 are LGHNA and YNFKEQ. With V trimmed by 0 bases and J by 3 bases, 1 base remained unmatched. CDR3 in DNA: TGTGCCAGCAGCCAAGATCGGGGGGGCTACAATGAGCAGTTCTTC. Protein: CASSQDRGGYNEQFF.

This clonotype came up a few times. The gene calls are TRBV5-6 and TRBJ1-1; the match to TRBD1 covers 10 bases. V dropped 4 bases and J dropped 6; count of bases not matched to a gene: 9. This CDR3 contains 15 residues. Germline loops: CDR1 SGHDT, CDR2 YYEEEE. CDR3 nucleotides: TGTGCCAGCAGCCCCCGGACAGGGGGGGACGCTGAAGCTTTCTTT. It specifies CASSPRTGGDAEAFF.

This clonotype was detected ten times or more. The J gene is TRBJ2-2, the V gene TRBV7-8; no reliable D call. CDR3 size: 13 residues. V lost 5 bases to trimming and J lost 4 bases, with 8 bases between them. CDR1 is SGHVS and CDR2 is FQNEAQ in the germline V gene. Here the CDR3 DNA reads TGTGCCAGCAGCCCTGGGTTCACCGGGGAGCTGTTTTTT. It specifies CASSPGFTGELFF.

This clonotype showed up many times. The V and J genes are TRBV2 and TRBJ2-3; D gene unclear. CDR1 is SNHLY and CDR2 is FYNNEI in the germline V gene. V gave up 4 bases and J gave up 3 bases, with 5 bases separating them. CDR3 length: 12 amino acids. Written as DNA, the CDR3 is TGTGCCAGCAGTGTTTGGACAGATACGCAGTATTTT. Amino acid sequence: CASSVWTDTQYF.